Sequencing of this T cell receptor (beta chain) was carried out in a study of CD8+ T cells in alopecia areata (dated by TCRdb to 2017 to 2018). Study-level background: Treated patients were enrolled in an open-label pilot trial of oral tofacitinib, 5 to 10 mg twice daily, for moderate-to-severe alopecia areata. Patients on tofacitinib were biopsied at baseline and after 4 and 24 weeks of treatment, and several of the patients also had a later scalp biopsy. To study T cell clonal expansion in alopecia areata, the researchers applied high-throughput TCRbeta sequencing to both the C3H/HeJ mouse model and human patients. In humans, TCRbeta sequencing was performed on scalp tissue and on sorted CD4+ and CD8+ peripheral blood T cells from healthy controls and from patients with patchy or totalis/universalis alopecia areata. RNA was extracted with the PAXgene miRNA kit for fixed scalp, the miRNeasy kit for PBMCs, and the RNeasy kit for mouse skin. Patients stayed on tofacitinib for 6 to 18 months and then had 6 months of follow-up off drug so that delayed response and recurrence could be assessed. Amplification of TCRbeta CDR3 regions was done by immunoSEQ multiplex PCR using 35 Vbeta forward primers and 13 Jbeta reverse primers. Scalp clonality was compared across normal scalp (n=4), patchy alopecia areata scalp (n=8), and alopecia totalis/universalis scalp (n=8).

According to the study, the label for this sample's time point signals: baseline before oral tofacitinib. From alopecia areata patients, peripheral blood was collected along with lesional scalp punch biopsies. After PBMCs were isolated by density centrifugation and stained for CD3, CD4 and CD8, a FACSAria was used to sort CD4+ and CD8+ T cells. Broad study findings and their caveats: Lesional scalp, especially in alopecia totalis/universalis, showed higher clonality and more expanded CD8+ clones than normal scalp, suggesting antigenic drive. Unlike mouse skin, which is dominated by gammadelta T cells, normal human skin has resident alphabeta T cells that are also sequenced, and this complicates analysis of the scalp TCR repertoire. TCR sequences shared between patients were less clear than in mice, possibly partly because of HLA diversity in the patient population.

At the junction V is shortened by 9 bases and J by 4 bases; bases outside the gene matches: 3. The CDR3 runs 13 residues from the cysteine to the phenylalanine. Here the CDR3 DNA is all that survives: 39 bases in frame from base 1. CDR1 and CDR2 (ENHRY, SYGVKD) derive from the germline V gene. The receptor library was made with the immunoSEQ multiplex PCR assay. For TCR sequencing, RNA was extracted from every sample and reverse transcribed into cDNA to serve as template. First-strand cDNA was synthesized using SuperScript III with a 2:1 mix of oligo-dT and random hexamers. A synthetic immune receptor repertoire was used to measure amplification bias, and any remaining bias was corrected computationally. As for how the authors treated the data: Raw reads were preprocessed to remove errors, and CDR3 was defined according to IMGT conventions as the region from the conserved cysteine to phenylalanine. Clonality was computed as 1 minus the Shannon entropy, with the entropy normalized by log2 of the number of productive unique TCRs. Whether scalp clones were CD4 or CD8 was inferred by matching scalp TCRbeta sequences against CD4 and CD8 repertoires sorted from blood. TCRdb's version of the immuneACCESS table is confined to in-frame rearrangements and falls short of the full clone set. An unresolved V gene accounts for under half of the shortfall where checked; the remainder is of unknown origin. V and J calls and clone size are those listed in that table; D and trimming were worked out from the DNA. This sample gives 170,000 or so clones in total; 63% of them show up just once. 1.7% of the sample belongs to the ten largest clones.

With regard to this clone: Its antigen remains unidentified. The input lacks base qualities; no much larger clone sits a single base away.

The V and J segments used are TRBV10-3 and TRBJ2-3; TRBD2 aligns with 11 central bases. The sample here was CD4+ T cells sorted from blood, taken at week 0. This TCR came from a human donor with alopecia areata. The CDR3 amino acid sequence is: CAILAGVPDTQYF. At the DNA level, the sequence is TGTGCCATACTAGCGGGGGTTCCAGATACGCAGTATTTT.